These T cell receptor beta chains were read from a single sample in a study of T cells after posttransplantation cyclophosphamide. The method was immunoSEQ multiplex PCR; TCRdb's version includes in-frame clones alone and lacks a portion of them. The repertoire consists of some 17,000 clones, with 92% occurring once and the leading ten covering 0.5% to 0.6%. The source was CD4+ T cells sorted from blood, collected after allogeneic stem cell transplant with posttransplant cyclophosphamide. The receptor source for this set is a male patient between 55 and 70 years old who received an allogeneic stem cell transplant from a related donor and was CMV-positive. T cells may partly derive from the graft donor. Each CDR3 is given with its conserved first and last residue. The order of the fields is J gene, clone size, V gene, D gene, CDR3 DNA, CDR3 protein. D genes are given only for firm matches. Size is stated for part of the rows, as once, few or many counts, or as a class when the clone is expanded.

TRBJ1-2	-	TRBV7-8	-	TGTGCCAGCAGCTTAGCATCCACAGGGACCTATGGCTACACCTTC	CASSLASTGTYGYTF
TRBJ1-5	-	TRBV2	-	TGTGCCAGCAGTGAGGGGACTTCTTTCAATCAGCCCCAGCATTTT	CASSEGTSFNQPQHF
TRBJ1-5	few	TRBV5-6	-	TGTGCCAGCACCCGGCGAGGGCGCAATCAGCCCCAGCATTTT	CASTRRGRNQPQHF
TRBJ2-7	-	TRBV2	TRBD1	TGTGCCAGCAGTGGTCCGGGACAGGTTCCTTTTTCCCCCTACGAGCAGTACTTC	CASSGPGQVPFSPYEQYF
TRBJ2-1	-	TRBV7-2	-	TGTGCCAGCAGCCCCCCTTCCAGGGCCAATGAGCAGTTCTTC	CASSPPSRANEQFF
TRBJ2-2	-	TRBV18	-	TGTGCCAGCTCACCGCAAAGGGCGGGCACCGGGGAGCTGTTTTTT	CASSPQRAGTGELFF
TRBJ2-7	-	TRBV10-3	-	TGTGCCATCAGTGAGTCGAGAGGGTTACAGGGCACCTACGAGCAGTACTTC	CAISESRGLQGTYEQYF
TRBJ2-5	-	TRBV28	TRBD1	TGTGCCAGCAGCTCACAGGGGGGACAGACCCAGTACTTC	CASSSQGGQTQYF
TRBJ2-2	few	TRBV18	-	TGTGCCAGCTCACCACAGCTTGGGACTGCCACCGGGGAGCTGTTTTTT	CASSPQLGTATGELFF
TRBJ2-1	-	TRBV5-1	-	TGCGCCAGCAGCTTGGGGACAGCTTACAATGAGCAGTTCTTC	CASSLGTAYNEQFF
TRBJ2-7	-	TRBV2	TRBD1	TGTGCCACCCGGGACAGGGGGCCCATCGAGCAGTACTTC	CATRDRGPIEQYF
TRBJ1-2	-	TRBV28	TRBD1	TGTGCCAGCAGTTTGAGGGGGCTTGGCTACACCTTC	CASSLRGLGYTF
TRBJ2-5	-	TRBV4-3	-	TGCGCCAGCAGCCAAGGGCACCCCGGACAGCAAGAGACCCAGTACTTC	CASSQGHPGQQETQYF
TRBJ2-3	-	TRBV2	-	TGTGCCGGCAAGGCTACTACCACAGATACGCAGTATTTT	CAGKATTTDTQYF
TRBJ2-3	-	TRBV27	-	TGTGCCAGCAGTACCCGGTCGGCGGGCACAGATACGCAGTATTTT	CASSTRSAGTDTQYF
TRBJ1-1	-	TRBV28	-	TGTGCCAGCAGTTTTTACAACGATAACACTGAAGCTTTCTTT	CASSFYNDNTEAFF
TRBJ1-2	-	TRBV2	-	TGTGCCAGCAGTGAAACTGAGCGGGCGGGCTACACCTTC	CASSETERAGYTF
TRBJ2-5	-	TRBV2	TRBD2	TGTGCCAGCAGTGAAGCCGGGAGGGAGACCCAGTACTTC	CASSEAGRETQYF
TRBJ2-1	-	TRBV6-1	-	TGTGCCAGCAGGCTAGGGAGCTCCTACAATGAGCAGTTCTTC	CASRLGSSYNEQFF
TRBJ1-1	-	TRBV2	-	TGTGCCAGCAGTTATGACAGTAACACTGAAGCTTTCTTT	CASSYDSNTEAFF
TRBJ2-7	-	TRBV28	TRBD1	TGTGCCAGCAGTTTAGGGACAGCTAATTCTTACGAGCAGTACTTC	CASSLGTANSYEQYF
TRBJ1-1	-	TRBV4-3	-	TGCGCCAGCAGTGGGCCCGGACACCCGAACACTGAAGCTTTCTTT	CASSGPGHPNTEAFF
TRBJ2-1	-	TRBV27	TRBD1	TGTGCCAGCAGTCCCGCTCGGACAGGTTTCGGCAATGAGCAGTTCTTC	CASSPARTGFGNEQFF
TRBJ1-4	-	TRBV4-3	-	TGCGCCAGCAGCGGGGCGGGGGCAACTAATGAAAAACTGTTTTTT	CASSGAGATNEKLFF
TRBJ1-6	-	TRBV23-1	-	TGCGCCAGCAGTCCACCCGGCGGTCAACACTATAATTCACCCCTCCACTTT	CASSPPGGQHYNSPLHF
TRBJ2-3	-	TRBV5-1	-	TGCGCCAGCAGCTTGGGGACAGTCTACACAGATACGCAGTATTTT	CASSLGTVYTDTQYF
TRBJ2-5	-	TRBV11-2	-	TGTGCCAGCAGCCCAGGACAAGGGGAGACCCAGTACTTC	CASSPGQGETQYF
TRBJ2-3	-	TRBV23-1	TRBD1	TGCGCCAGCAGTCAAAAAGGATACAGGGGGCTCCCCACAGATACGCAGTATTTT	CASSQKGYRGLPTDTQYF
TRBJ2-5	-	TRBV7-2	-	TGTGCCAGCAGCTTGCGCGGGGTGGCGAGGGAGACCCAGTACTTC	CASSLRGVARETQYF
TRBJ1-2	-	TRBV5-1	-	TGCGCCAGCAGCCGCCGCGGGGGTGACTATGGCTACACCTTC	CASSRRGGDYGYTF
TRBJ2-1	-	TRBV7-8	-	TGTGCCAGCAGCTTGAGGGCTAGCTCGGGAAATGAGCAGTTCTTC	CASSLRASSGNEQFF
TRBJ2-5	-	TRBV29-1	-	TGCAGCGTTGTTTACGACTACGGGTCTACCCAGTACTTC	CSVVYDYGSTQYF
TRBJ2-5	-	TRBV12-5	TRBD2	TGTGCTAGTGCTCCCGGGACTACACAAGAGACCCAGTACTTC	CASAPGTTQETQYF
TRBJ1-1	-	TRBV10-3	-	TGTGCCATCGGCCTGGGAGGGTTGGGGACTGAAGCTTTCTTT	CAIGLGGLGTEAFF
TRBJ2-5	-	TRBV2	-	TGTGCCAGCAGTGAATTAGTGGGGGGCCAAGAGACCCAGTACTTC	CASSELVGGQETQYF
TRBJ2-4	-	TRBV4-3	-	TGCGCCAGCAGCCAAGGAGGGATATTAGCCAAAAACATTCAGTACTTC	CASSQGGILAKNIQYF
TRBJ2-7	-	TRBV5-1	TRBD1	TGCGCCAGCAGCTCTGGGACAGGGGGCCTCGAGCAGTACTTC	CASSSGTGGLEQYF
TRBJ1-6	-	TRBV6-5	TRBD1	TGTGCCAGCAGGGGGACAGGGAGATATAATTCCCCCCTCCACTTT	CASRGTGRYNSPLHF
TRBJ2-7	-	TRBV27	-	TGTGCCAGCAGTCTCTCTACACCCCGTCTGGGAGGCCTCTACGAGCAGTACTTC	CASSLSTPRLGGLYEQYF
TRBJ1-3	-	TRBV11-2	TRBD1	TGTGCCAGCAGCCCAGGGACAGGTACTGGAAACACCATATATTTT	CASSPGTGTGNTIYF
TRBJ2-5	-	TRBV6-5	TRBD1	TGTGCCAGCAAGTGGACAGGGGCTCGGGAGACCCAGTACTTC	CASKWTGARETQYF
TRBJ1-6	-	TRBV11-3	TRBD1	TGTGCCAGCAGCGTGAGGGGACAGGGATCGTATAATTCACCCCTCCACTTT	CASSVRGQGSYNSPLHF
TRBJ2-3	-	TRBV11-2	TRBD1	TGTGCCAGCAGCTTAGGGCAGGGGGCGCGGGCAGATACGCAGTATTTT	CASSLGQGARADTQYF
TRBJ2-5	-	TRBV7-2	-	TGTGCCAGCAGCTTAGGAGGTTATGGAGAGACCCAGTACTTC	CASSLGGYGETQYF
TRBJ1-1	-	TRBV10-3	-	TGTGCCATCAGTGACGACAAGAACACTGAAGCTTTCTTT	CAISDDKNTEAFF
TRBJ2-7	-	TRBV18	TRBD2	TGTGCCAGCTCACCAGTTCCTAGCGGGGGCTACGAGCAGTACTTC	CASSPVPSGGYEQYF
TRBJ1-4	-	TRBV30	-	TGTGCCTGGAGTGTATCAGGGAATGGTGAAAAACTGTTTTTT	CAWSVSGNGEKLFF